This T cell receptor beta chain was found in a study of CD8 T cells in Susac syndrome (dated by TCRdb to the late 2010s). For the study in its entirety: Whether CD8+ T cell activation and differentiation in Susac syndrome was antigen driven was tested using repertoire sequencing. Study-wide findings and limitations: The number of individuals in the TCR sequencing and HLA analysis was acknowledged as relatively small.

Looking up the germline V gene (reference sequence) yields CDR1 DFQATT and CDR2 SNEGSKA. From the cysteine up to the phenylalanine, the CDR3 has a length of 14 residues. This entry keeps only the CDR3 DNA: 42 bases, framed from base 1. Clipping removes 6 bases from V and 8 bases from J, with 14 as the unmatched junction base count. RNA was extracted using the RNeasy kit, and about 0.45 to 1 ug of the RNA was reverse transcribed with random hexamers. The immunoSEQ multiplex PCR assay, which covers 54 Vbeta and 13 Jbeta segments, was used to amplify TCR beta CDR3 regions. Bias from PCR amplification was corrected by using a synthetic template baseline for primer optimization and for computational correction. The published analysis was carried out like this. Reads were annotated to V, D and J genes according to IMGT and were analyzed with immunoSEQ Analyzer, with only productive sequences retained. Clonality was calculated as one minus the Shannon entropy normalized by log2 of the number of productive unique sequences. For each patient and control, public and private clones were evaluated within the 100 most prevalent clones. Clones were defined as Susac-specific when absent from the healthy and MS cohorts, from over 950 published viral clones and from other ImmuneACCESS disease sequences. TCRdb itself trimmed the public reads at Q25 with fastp, ran MiXCR and retained productive beta chains. Here each entry gathers all rows of one CDR3 protein and keeps the most common genes and DNA. What appears here as the V and J calls and clone size reflects TCRdb's work, not the paper's. The sample table holds 150,000 to 200,000 distinct CDR3 sequences, of which about 93% were seen once. About 0.14% of the sample is taken by the ten largest.

Notes on this clonotype: This receptor's antigen is unknown. The record has no base qualities; no much larger clone is one base away.

Peripheral blood CD8+ and CD4+ T cells from healthy donors, Susac syndrome patients and multiple sclerosis patients were profiled using high-throughput TCR beta sequencing. The healthy donors served as controls matched for age and sex. Bulk CD8+ and CD4+ T cells were purified magnetically by negative isolation, whereas CD8+ TEMRA cells were enriched by FACS. Blood was collected in EDTA tubes and processed within 24 hours, with PBMCs isolated through density gradient centrifugation. PBMCs intended for TCR sequencing were frozen in liquid nitrogen and were later thawed in a 37 degrees C water bath. Purity of sorted or isolated CD4+, CD8+ and CD8+ TEMRA cells was at least 90%.

Recombination joined TRBV20-1 with TRBJ1-2; 8 bases in the junction line up with TRBD1. This clonotype originated in a human donor in good health. The sequencing sample was made of CD4+ T cells from PBMCs. The base sequence is TGCAGTGCGAGCCCCTCCGGACAGGGAAGAGGCTACACCTTC. It codes for CSASPSGQGRGYTF.